These T cell receptor beta chains were read from a single sample in a study of shared clonotypes between healthy human individuals. Here immunoSEQ multiplex PCR was the method, and the copy in TCRdb shows in-frame clones only, minus some. The data hold approximately 1.9 million clones, with about 94% observed a single time. Sequencing input: naive CD8+ T cells from PBMCs. These TCRs come from a man in his late teens or twenties in good health. Some clones in this sample may be carry-over from other donors' samples. Each CDR3 is given with its conserved first and last residue. Fields, in order: CDR3 length, V gene, J gene, CDR3 protein.

length: 17
V: TRBV27
J: TRBJ2-1
CDR3: CASSSPFGGGPNNEQFF

length: 13
V: TRBV7-9
J: TRBJ2-1
CDR3: CASSFAGYNEQFF

length: 17
V: TRBV11-2
J: TRBJ2-4
CDR3: CASSLDQGIRAKNIQYF

length: 16
V: TRBV7-9
J: TRBJ2-3
CDR3: CASNQPGLAGSNTQYF

length: 16
V: TRBV4-3
J: TRBJ2-5
CDR3: CASSQDGGGDGETQYF

length: 17
V: TRBV23-1
J: TRBJ2-6
CDR3: CASSPKKIRSGANVLTF

length: 15
V: TRBV13
J: TRBJ1-3
CDR3: CASSLGQGARDTIYF

length: 11
V: TRBV29-1
J: TRBJ2-5
CDR3: CSVVGGRTQYF

length: 14
V: TRBV7-9
J: TRBJ1-2
CDR3: CASSSQTPNYGYTF

length: 11
V: TRBV7-3
J: TRBJ2-2
CDR3: CASRTGGELFF

length: 15
V: TRBV27
J: TRBJ1-5
CDR3: CASSLGQASNQPQHF

length: 14
V: TRBV12-5
J: TRBJ2-5
CDR3: CASGFWGDQETQYF

length: 13
V: TRBV5-8
J: TRBJ1-1
CDR3: CASSRGGGAEAFF

length: 14
V: TRBV9
J: TRBJ1-2
CDR3: CASSPRTGDYGYTF

length: 15
V: TRBV4-3
J: TRBJ1-3
CDR3: CASSPQGGSGNTIYF

length: 15
V: TRBV29-1
J: TRBJ2-7
CDR3: CSIKPGDRSSYEQYF

length: 15
V: TRBV27
J: TRBJ2-1
CDR3: CASSLSGEGYNEQFF

length: 12
V: TRBV5-6
J: TRBJ2-7
CDR3: CASSWSADWEYF

length: 14
V: TRBV27
J: TRBJ1-1
CDR3: CASSQRGPNTEAFF

length: 16
V: TRBV6-5
J: TRBJ2-2
CDR3: CASSYSSGADTGELFF

length: 10
V: TRBV11-3
J: -
CDR3: CASSFYEQYF

length: 17
V: TRBV29-1
J: TRBJ1-1
CDR3: CSVAGTGGPQLGTEAFF

length: 22
V: TRBV7-8
J: TRBJ2-1
CDR3: CASSFSSKSSGRALSSYNEQFF

length: 14
V: TRBV7-3
J: TRBJ2-5
CDR3: CASSSVAGEETQYF

length: 13
V: TRBV27
J: TRBJ2-1
CDR3: CASSGLAGFEQFF

length: 12
V: TRBV4-1
J: TRBJ2-1
CDR3: CASSRANNEQFF

length: 15
V: TRBV25-1
J: TRBJ1-1
CDR3: CASSESDRLNTEAFF

length: 17
V: TRBV4-1
J: TRBJ2-7
CDR3: CASSQPPGGARDYEQYF

length: 16
V: TRBV9
J: TRBJ2-2
CDR3: CASSLYGAGNTGELFF

length: 15
V: TRBV7-2
J: TRBJ1-2
CDR3: CASSLMYQDLYGYTF

length: 13
V: TRBV19
J: TRBJ1-2
CDR3: CASGGTANYGYTF

length: 15
V: TRBV27
J: TRBJ2-1
CDR3: CASSRGRALDNEQFF

length: 18
V: TRBV5-1
J: TRBJ2-7
CDR3: CASSLGRWEGTFFYEQYF

length: 17
V: TRBV5-1
J: TRBJ1-3
CDR3: CASSPRTGGFSGNTIYF

length: 22
V: TRBV27
J: TRBJ2-3
CDR3: CASSLSPGQPLTPGVITDTQYF

length: 14
V: TRBV6-6
J: TRBJ2-1
CDR3: CASSYEGHSNEQFF

length: 13
V: TRBV11-2
J: TRBJ2-7
CDR3: CASSFARGHEQYF

length: 16
V: TRBV13
J: TRBJ2-3
CDR3: CASSLDAGTDTDTQYF

length: 13
V: TRBV13
J: TRBJ2-7
CDR3: CASSFTYPHEQYF

length: 13
V: TRBV30
J: TRBJ1-5
CDR3: CAWSVQGNQPQHF

length: 16
V: TRBV7-9
J: TRBJ2-3
CDR3: CVSRDNRDYKTDTQYF